The next 27 T cell receptor beta chains were all read from a single sample in a study of Tregs in tolerant kidney transplant recipients. Repertoires were generated with immunoSEQ multiplex PCR, while TCRdb's copy carries only in-frame clones and drops some. The table records roughly 45,000 clones, about 90% of them present only once. Sample: Tregs from blood. These receptors all come from a human donor in good health.

This sequence joins TRBV5-4 and TRBJ2-1; 9 bases match TRBD2. This CDR3 region has 17 residues. V lost 2 bases to trimming and J lost 5 bases; unmatched junction nucleotides: 11. Germline CDR1 SGHNT, CDR2 YYREEE (reference sequence). The CDR3 bases are TGTGCCAGCAGCTTCCGAAGGCTGGCTAGCGGGAACAATGAGCAGTTCTTC. It is translated as CASSFRRLASGNNEQFF.

J is TRBJ2-5 and V is TRBV2, with D perhaps being TRBD1 or TRBD2 (5 bases each). Germline-derived CDR1 and CDR2 are SNHLY and FYNNEI. Trimming removed 8 bases at V and 11 bases at J, with 9 bases between. This CDR3 spans 9 amino acids. The CDR3 sequence is CASGWGQYF. The DNA of the CDR3 is TGTGCCAGCGGATGGGGGCAGTACTTC.

The chain combines TRBV18 with TRBJ1-4, with TRBD1 identical over 9 bases. The germline CDR1 and CDR2 sequences are KGHSH and LQKENI. This CDR3 contains 14 residues. The junction had 4 bases not matched to a gene; V was cut back by 6 bases and J by 5 bases. DNA for the CDR3: TGTGCCAGCTCCACGGACAGGGGAAATGAAAAACTGTTTTTT. As protein: CASSTDRGNEKLFF. Filled out from reference TRBV18 and TRBJ1-4, the complete variable domain reads NAGVMQNPRHLVRRRGQEARLRCSPMKGHSHVYWYRQLPEEGLKFMVYLQKENIIDESGMPKERFSAEFPKEGPSILRIQQVVRGDSAAYFCASSTDRGNEKLFFGSGTQLSVL.

The J gene is TRBJ1-1, the V gene TRBV5-1; D may be TRBD1 (6 bases). This CDR3 region has 15 residues. Trimming shortened V by 5 bases and J by 1 base, and 15 bases separated the two germline ends. In germline, CDR1 is SGHRS, CDR2 YFSETQ. This CDR3 reads CASSLRGRQNTEAFF. The CDR3 coding sequence is TGCGCCAGCAGTCTCAGGGGACGTCAGAACACTGAAGCTTTCTTT.

V usage is TRBV6-5 and J usage is TRBJ2-7; no clear D gene. Germline CDR1 is MNHEY and CDR2 is SVGAGI. The germline V and J ends were trimmed by 5 bases and 1 base, with 9 bases remaining between them. There are 13 residues in the CDR3. In DNA, the CDR3 is TGTGCCAGCAGTCCGACGGTATCCTACGAGCAGTACTTC. Translation gives CASSPTVSYEQYF.

The gene calls are TRBV6-1 and TRBJ1-1; a weak D match, TRBD1 (5 bases). V was pared by 7 bases and J by 10 bases, with 16 bases between. CDR3 length: 12 residues. The V gene's germline CDR1 is MNHNS and CDR2 SASEGT. The CDR3 coding sequence is TGTGCCAGCAAATCGAGGCCGGGGGGAGCTTTCTTT. Protein sequence: CASKSRPGGAFF.

This clone appeared once. The chain uses TRBV11-2 and TRBJ1-2; perhaps TRBD1 as D (5 bases). Trimming left V 2 bases short and J 6 bases short, with 16 bases between. There are 15 residues in the CDR3. Per the germline V gene, CDR1 is SGHAT and CDR2 is FQNNGV. The CDR3 DNA reads TGTGCCAGCAGCTTACAGTTGACAGCGGGAGATGGCTACACCTTC. Translating it yields CASSLQLTAGDGYTF.

The rearrangement links TRBV18 to TRBJ1-4; D might be TRBD1 (5 bases). There are 17 residues in the CDR3. Between the trimmed V and J ends, which lost 0 bases and 4 bases, there was a span of 15 bases. CDR1 and CDR2 (germline): KGHSH, LQKENI. CDR3 coding DNA: TGTGCCAGCTCACCACCCCCAGGGCGAGTCTTTAATGAAAAACTGTTTTTT. Residues: CASSPPPGRVFNEKLFF.

The genes are TRBV7-9 and TRBJ1-1; the D gene is possibly TRBD1 (6 bases). Germline V gene lookup returns CDR1 SEHNR and CDR2 FQNEAQ (reference sequence). Trimming shortened V by 5 bases and J by 2 bases, and 15 bases separated the two germline ends. This CDR3 is 15 amino acids long. The CDR3: CASSRLQGINTEAFF. DNA of the CDR3: TGTGCCAGCAGCCGACTACAGGGAATCAACACTGAAGCTTTCTTT.

The chain uses TRBV7-9 and TRBJ2-5; D is undetermined. There are 13 residues in the CDR3. Germline loops: CDR1 SEHNR, CDR2 FQNEAQ (reference sequence). With 3 bases removed from V and 1 base from J, the gap between germline ends came to 6 bases. As DNA, the CDR3 is TGTGCCAGCAGCTTTGGCATCCAAGAGACCCAGTACTTC. This sequence encodes CASSFGIQETQYF.

The chain carries TRBV7-8 and TRBJ1-4, with D hard to call. Germline V gene data show CDR1 as SGHVS and CDR2 as FQNEAQ. V was shortened by 2 bases and J by 0 bases, with 13 bases between the two germline ends. CDR3 size: 17 residues. The CDR3: CASSLIVLAATNEKLFF. For the CDR3, the DNA is TGTGCCAGCAGCTTAATTGTTTTGGCAGCAACTAATGAAAAACTGTTTTTT.

The chain carries TRBV7-9 and TRBJ2-6, with D unresolved. The CDR3 contains 17 residues. V lost 1 base and J 3 bases, leaving 13 bases between the germline ends. Germline V CDR1 and CDR2: SEHNR, FQNEAQ (reference sequence). The CDR3 spells CASSLVLQLSGANVLTF. The CDR3 nucleotides read TGTGCCAGCAGCTTAGTACTACAGTTGAGTGGGGCCAACGTCCTGACTTTC.

This rearrangement joins TRBV5-1 to TRBJ2-1; unclear D gene. V lost 9 bases to trimming and J lost 5 bases, with 15 bases between them. CDR1 is SGHRS and CDR2 is YFSETQ in the germline V gene. CDR3 length: 13 residues. CDR3 loop: CATSRLANNEQFF. For the CDR3, the DNA is TGCGCCACCTCAAGACTGGCGAACAATGAGCAGTTCTTC.

The J gene is TRBJ2-2, the V gene TRBV7-2; D not resolved. In germline, CDR1 is SGHTA, CDR2 FQGNSA. V was shortened by 2 bases and J by 6 bases, with 13 bases between the two germline ends. This CDR3 contains 15 residues. CDR3 nucleotides: TGTGCCAGCAGCTTACTTTACAGTCTAGCCGGGGAGCTGTTTTTT. This codes for CASSLLYSLAGELFF.

The rearrangement uses TRBV19 and TRBJ2-1; D assignment may be TRBD1 or TRBD2 (5 bases each). From germline, CDR1 is LNHDA and CDR2 SQIVND (reference sequence). This CDR3 has 13 amino acids. V lost 6 bases, J lost 4 bases, and 10 bases lay in between. Here the CDR3 DNA reads TGTGCCAGTAGCCTCGGGACGTACAATGAGCAGTTCTTC. Amino acids: CASSLGTYNEQFF.

V usage is TRBV11-2 and J usage is TRBJ1-6; D is unclear. The germline CDR1 and CDR2 sequences are SGHAT and FQNNGV. Trimming stripped 2 bases from V and 5 bases from J, with 7 bases between. The CDR3 covers 14 residues. CDR3 nucleotides: TGTGCCAGCAGCTTACAGGTGAATAATTCACCCCTCCACTTT. Protein product: CASSLQVNNSPLHF.

The rearrangement uses TRBV10-2 and TRBJ2-3; either TRBD1 or TRBD2 may fit D (6 bases each). The germline V gene encodes CDR1 WSHSY and CDR2 SAAADI. The CDR3 runs 12 residues. The ends were cut back, 10 bases at V and 10 bases at J, with 18 bases in the middle. CDR3 region: CATQEGEGAQYF. Here the CDR3 DNA reads TGCGCCACGCAGGAGGGGGAAGGTGCGCAGTATTTT.

The CDR3 spells CASTQGAGGYNEQFF. CDR3 DNA sequence: TGTGCCAGCACCCAGGGGGCCGGGGGCTACAATGAGCAGTTCTTC. The chain combines TRBV6-1 with TRBJ2-1, with TRBD1 matching over 8 bases. Germline V gives CDR1 MNHNS, CDR2 SASEGT. The length of the CDR3 is 15 residues. J was trimmed by 3 bases and V by 7 bases; bases with no gene match: 8.

The chain combines TRBV11-3 with TRBJ1-1; 11 bases align to TRBD1. In germline, CDR1 is SGHNT, CDR2 YENEEA. CDR3 length equals 14 residues. The V segment lost 6 bases and the J segment 7 bases; nucleotides outside the gene matches: 7. The CDR3 loop is CASREGQGGHEAFF. For the CDR3, the DNA is TGTGCCAGCAGAGAGGGACAGGGGGGCCATGAAGCTTTCTTT. Together with reference TRBV11-3 and TRBJ1-1, the CDR3 gives the full variable domain: EAGVVQSPRYKIIEKKQPVAFWCNPISGHNTLYWYLQNLGQGPELLIRYENEEAVDDSQLPKDRFSAERLKGVDSTLKIQPAELGDSAVYLCASREGQGGHEAFFGQGTRLTVV.

This chain joins TRBV4-2 and TRBJ2-7; 8 nucleotides agree with TRBD1. Germline V gene lookup returns CDR1 LGHNA and CDR2 YNFKEQ. The CDR3 has 17 amino acids. V gave up 0 bases and J gave up 1 base; unmatched junction bases: 8. CDR3 DNA: TGTGCCAGCAGCCAAGAGCAGTTCACAGGGGGGTCCTACGAGCAGTACTTC. It codes for CASSQEQFTGGSYEQYF.

J is TRBJ1-4 and V is TRBV5-1; D may be TRBD1 (6 bases). The CDR3 extends over 14 amino acids. The germline V and J ends were trimmed by 4 bases and 5 bases, with 12 bases remaining between them. The germline V gene has CDR1 SGHRS and CDR2 YFSETQ. The CDR3 region has the DNA TGCGCCAGCAGCCTCTCCGGACAGAATGAAAAACTGTTTTTT. Its translation is CASSLSGQNEKLFF. Looking up the rest from reference TRBV5-1 and TRBJ1-4 gives the full variable domain: KAGVTQTPRYLIKTRGQQVTLSCSPISGHRSVSWYQQTPGQGLQFLFEYFSETQRNKGNFPGRFSGRQFSNSRSEMNVSTLELGDSALYLCASSLSGQNEKLFFGSGTQLSVL.

This clone was counted a few times. The chain recombines TRBV5-1 with TRBJ2-1; D not resolved. The V and J ends lost 0 bases and 1 base respectively, with 8 bases between them. Germline assignment: CDR1 SGHRS and CDR2 YFSETQ. CDR3 size: 15 residues. The CDR3 protein is CASSLGEGSYNEQFF. The CDR3 DNA follows: TGCGCCAGCAGCTTGGGAGAAGGTTCCTACAATGAGCAGTTCTTC. Variable domain in full (rest from reference TRBV5-1 and TRBJ2-1): KAGVTQTPRYLIKTRGQQVTLSCSPISGHRSVSWYQQTPGQGLQFLFEYFSETQRNKGNFPGRFSGRQFSNSRSEMNVSTLELGDSALYLCASSLGEGSYNEQFFGPGTRLTVL.

This rearrangement joins TRBV27 to TRBJ1-5; a possible D gene is TRBD1 (6 bases). V was cut by 6 bases and J by 4 bases, with 13 bases left in between. This CDR3 has 14 amino acids. Germline V CDR1 and CDR2: MNHEY, SMNVEV (reference sequence). The CDR3 here is CASRRQVGNQPQHF. As DNA, the CDR3 is TGTGCCAGCAGGCGACAGGTCGGAAATCAGCCCCAGCATTTT.

CDR3 region: CASSSGHPTYEQYF. CDR3 bases: TGTGCCAGCAGTTCCGGACACCCTACCTACGAGCAGTACTTC. The chain is built from TRBV25-1 and TRBJ2-7, with D perhaps matching TRBD1 (5 bases). V was pared by 5 bases and J by 2 bases, with 13 bases between. This CDR3 has 14 amino acids. Germline-derived CDR1 and CDR2 are MGHDK and SYGVNS.

In this sample, this clone turned up a few times. The chain recombines TRBV2 with TRBJ2-5; D might be TRBD1 (6 bases). Trimming shortened V by 6 bases and J by 3 bases, and 17 bases separated the two germline ends. This CDR3 comprises 15 residues. CDR1 is SNHLY, CDR2 FYNNEI, per germline. The DNA for the CDR3 is TGTGCCAGCAGCGCCGTCAGGGGAACGAAAGAGACCCAGTACTTC. It yields the protein CASSAVRGTKETQYF. The full variable domain, completed using reference TRBV2 and TRBJ2-5, is EPEVTQTPSHQVTQMGQEVILRCVPISNHLYFYWYRQILGQKVEFLVSFYNNEISEKSEIFDDQFSVERPDGSNFTLKIRSTKLEDSAMYFCASSAVRGTKETQYFGPGTRLLVL.

The chain recombines TRBV27 with TRBJ2-3; 12 bases agree with TRBD2. The CDR3 length is 18 residues. Germline assignment: CDR1 MNHEY and CDR2 SMNVEV (reference sequence). J was trimmed by 1 base and V by 3 bases; bases with no gene match: 8. The CDR3 coding sequence is TGTGCCAGCAGTTTTGGGCTAGCGGGGGGGCGGGGCACAGATACGCAGTATTTT. Protein product: CASSFGLAGGRGTDTQYF.

The V and J genes are TRBV2 and TRBJ1-2; TRBD1 is a possible D gene (6 bases). Trimming removed 3 bases from V and 8 bases from J, with 10 bases in between. CDR1 is SNHLY and CDR2 is FYNNEI in the germline V gene. This CDR3 comprises 12 residues. CDR3 sequence reads: CASSEGGWGYTF. The CDR3, as DNA: TGTGCCAGCAGTGAGGGGGGCTGGGGCTACACCTTC.